A selection of T cell receptor beta chains follows, all from one sample in a study of identical twins. TCRdb itself ran the 5' RACE reads through MiXCR, one entry per CDR3 protein. The data show around 960,000 distinct CDR3 sequences, 12% seen once. The sample was also reused in another study, on yellow fever vaccine responses in identical twins.

Sequenced: PBMCs. All receptors derive from a woman younger than 35 in good health. The CDR3 runs from the conserved cysteine through the conserved F or W. The order of the fields is V gene, clone size, J gene, D gene, CDR3 length, CDR3 DNA, CDR3 protein. D genes are given only for firm matches. A clone size is listed for some rows: how often the clone was seen (once, few, many), or a class if it is expanded.

V: TRBV4-1
size: -
J: TRBJ2-7
D: TRBD1
length: 18
DNA: TGCGCCAGCAGCCAGGGACAGGGGGCAAGAAGGGGAGGCTACGAGCAGTACTTC
CDR3: CASSQGQGARRGGYEQYF

V: TRBV20-1
size: -
J: TRBJ2-7
D: TRBD1
length: 14
DNA: TGCAGCGCTAAGACAGGACAGGTGCCCTACGAGCAGTACTTC
CDR3: CSAKTGQVPYEQYF

V: TRBV10-3
size: few
J: TRBJ2-5
D: -
length: 15
DNA: TGTGCCATCAGTGACAGGCTGGGCACACAAGAGACCCAGTACTTC
CDR3: CAISDRLGTQETQYF

V: TRBV18
size: few
J: TRBJ2-5
D: -
length: 13
DNA: TGTGCCAGCTCACCAGAACTCTTAGAGACCCAGTACTTC
CDR3: CASSPELLETQYF

V: TRBV7-2
size: many
J: TRBJ1-1
D: TRBD1
length: 15
DNA: TGTGCCAGCAGCCGAACAGGGGAACCGAACACTGAAGCTTTCTTT
CDR3: CASSRTGEPNTEAFF

V: TRBV6-5
size: -
J: TRBJ2-4
D: -
length: 16
DNA: TGTGCCAGCAGTTACTCTTGGGGGATAGCCAAAAACATTCAGTACTTC
CDR3: CASSYSWGIAKNIQYF

V: TRBV28
size: -
J: TRBJ2-5
D: TRBD2
length: 17
DNA: TGTGCCAGCACCCAAAGACAGGGACTAGCGGGAGTAGAGACCCAGTACTTC
CDR3: CASTQRQGLAGVETQYF

V: TRBV10-1
size: many
J: TRBJ2-7
D: TRBD1
length: 14
DNA: TGCGCCAGCAGCACCGGGACAGGGAACTACGAGCAGTACTTC
CDR3: CASSTGTGNYEQYF

V: TRBV7-2
size: many
J: TRBJ1-2
D: -
length: 14
DNA: TGTGCCAGCAGCACCCAGGGTTCCGACTATGGCTACACCTTC
CDR3: CASSTQGSDYGYTF

V: TRBV13
size: few
J: TRBJ2-1
D: TRBD2
length: 18
DNA: TGTGCCAGCAGCTTAGAGACTAGCGGGAGTAGGTCCTACAATGAGCAGTTCTTC
CDR3: CASSLETSGSRSYNEQFF

V: TRBV11-1
size: -
J: TRBJ2-3
D: -
length: 14
DNA: TGTGCCAGCAGCTTAAAACCGAATAAGGATACGCAGTATTTT
CDR3: CASSLKPNKDTQYF

V: TRBV12-3/TRBV12-4
size: few
J: TRBJ2-5
D: -
length: 16
DNA: TGTGCCAGCAGTCCCCGGGATAAGCGAGGGGGGGAGACCCAGTACTTC
CDR3: CASSPRDKRGGETQYF

V: TRBV5-1
size: -
J: TRBJ2-2
D: TRBD2
length: 17
DNA: TGCGCCAGCAGCTTGACTAGCGGCCCAACAAACACCGGGGAGCTGTTTTTT
CDR3: CASSLTSGPTNTGELFF

V: TRBV27
size: -
J: TRBJ1-2
D: TRBD1
length: 15
DNA: TGTGCCAGCAGACCAACTGGGACAGGGCCCCGTGGCTACACCTTC
CDR3: CASRPTGTGPRGYTF

V: TRBV12-3/TRBV12-4
size: many
J: TRBJ1-1
D: -
length: 13
DNA: TGTGCCAGCAGTCTCCTGCCGCTGACTGAAGCTTTCTTT
CDR3: CASSLLPLTEAFF

V: TRBV3-1
size: -
J: TRBJ1-6
D: -
length: 15
DNA: TGTGCCAGCAGCTTAGGAGCAGGGGATCGTTCACCCCTCCACTTT
CDR3: CASSLGAGDRSPLHF

V: TRBV10-3
size: few
J: TRBJ1-4
D: -
length: 12
DNA: TGTGCCATCAGTAGGGAGAATGAAAAACTGTTTTTT
CDR3: CAISRENEKLFF

V: TRBV20-1
size: -
J: TRBJ2-5
D: -
length: 12
DNA: TGCAGTGCCCGGGCCGTTGGAGAGACCCAGTACTTC
CDR3: CSARAVGETQYF

V: TRBV5-6
size: many
J: TRBJ2-7
D: -
length: 14
DNA: TGTGCCAGCAGCTTCTCGGTTATTCCCTACGAGCAGTACTTC
CDR3: CASSFSVIPYEQYF

V: TRBV27
size: -
J: TRBJ1-4
D: -
length: 15
DNA: TGTGCCAGCAGTCTGCGGGGGGGCCGTAATGAAAAACTGTTTTTT
CDR3: CASSLRGGRNEKLFF

V: TRBV21-1
size: few
J: TRBJ1-2
D: -
length: 17
DNA: TGTGCCAGCAGCAAAGAAAAAAGAGCCCCGAAGGGCAATGGCTACACCTTC
CDR3: CASSKEKRAPKGNGYTF

V: TRBV12-3/TRBV12-4
size: many
J: TRBJ2-2
D: -
length: 15
DNA: TGTGCCAGCAGTTTTGGGCAGTCGAACACCGGGGAGCTGTTTTTT
CDR3: CASSFGQSNTGELFF

V: TRBV7-2
size: -
J: TRBJ1-2
D: -
length: 17
DNA: TGTGCCAGCAGCTCTTACCCTGCAGGGGCAATTATCTATGGCTACACCTTC
CDR3: CASSSYPAGAIIYGYTF

V: TRBV3-1
size: -
J: TRBJ1-1
D: -
length: 14
DNA: TGTGCCAGCAGCCGCGTGGGCGGGAACTCTGAAGCTTTCTTT
CDR3: CASSRVGGNSEAFF

V: TRBV19
size: few
J: TRBJ2-7
D: TRBD1
length: 14
DNA: TGTGCCAGTAGTACTCCGGGACAGATCTACGAGCAGTACTTC
CDR3: CASSTPGQIYEQYF

V: TRBV29-1
size: few
J: TRBJ1-1
D: -
length: 13
DNA: TGCAGCACGGGGGGCAGGTTGAACACTGAAGCTTTCTTT
CDR3: CSTGGRLNTEAFF

V: TRBV6-1
size: -
J: TRBJ1-4
D: -
length: 16
DNA: TGTGCCAGCAGTGAAGCAAAAGGCTTTTTGGGAGAAAAACTGTTTTTT
CDR3: CASSEAKGFLGEKLFF

V: TRBV25-1
size: few
J: TRBJ2-1
D: TRBD1
length: 12
DNA: TGTGCCATCGGACAGGGGTACAATGAGCAGTTCTTC
CDR3: CAIGQGYNEQFF

V: TRBV20-1
size: -
J: TRBJ1-5
D: -
length: 14
DNA: TGCAGTGCTACGGACGGTCTCAAGAATCAGCCCCAGCATTTT
CDR3: CSATDGLKNQPQHF

V: TRBV9
size: few
J: TRBJ2-5
D: -
length: 13
DNA: TGTGCCAGCAGCCCGGACAGAAAAGAGACCCAGTACTTC
CDR3: CASSPDRKETQYF

V: TRBV19
size: -
J: TRBJ2-5
D: TRBD2
length: 16
DNA: TGTGCCAGTAGTATATTGGGACTAGCGGGGAAAGAGACCCAGTACTTC
CDR3: CASSILGLAGKETQYF

V: TRBV6-4
size: -
J: TRBJ2-3
D: TRBD1
length: 15
DNA: TGTGCCAGCAGCCCCACCCCAGACAGGGCCGATACGCAGTATTTT
CDR3: CASSPTPDRADTQYF

V: TRBV20-1
size: few
J: TRBJ1-3
D: TRBD1
length: 13
DNA: TGCAGTGCCGCGGGACAGGCTGGAAACACCATATATTTT
CDR3: CSAAGQAGNTIYF

V: TRBV10-2
size: -
J: TRBJ2-1
D: -
length: 12
DNA: TGCGCCAGCAGTGAGTCGAGTGGGGGTCGGTTCTTC
CDR3: CASSESSGGRFF

V: TRBV5-1
size: few
J: TRBJ2-7
D: TRBD1
length: 14
DNA: TGCGCCAGCAGCCCGCTGACAGGGGCTAACGAGCAGTACTTC
CDR3: CASSPLTGANEQYF

V: TRBV7-6
size: few
J: TRBJ2-7
D: TRBD1
length: 16
DNA: TGTGCCAGCAGCTTAGTCTCTGGGACAGGCTCCTACGAGCAGTACTTC
CDR3: CASSLVSGTGSYEQYF

V: TRBV28
size: -
J: TRBJ2-1
D: TRBD1
length: 15
DNA: TGTGCCAGCAGAAATTCCGGGACAGGGGGCGGAGAGCAGTTCTTC
CDR3: CASRNSGTGGGEQFF

V: TRBV6-5
size: many
J: TRBJ2-2
D: -
length: 15
DNA: TGTGCCAGCAGTTACTCTGGGGGGCGCACCGGGGAGCTGTTTTTT
CDR3: CASSYSGGRTGELFF